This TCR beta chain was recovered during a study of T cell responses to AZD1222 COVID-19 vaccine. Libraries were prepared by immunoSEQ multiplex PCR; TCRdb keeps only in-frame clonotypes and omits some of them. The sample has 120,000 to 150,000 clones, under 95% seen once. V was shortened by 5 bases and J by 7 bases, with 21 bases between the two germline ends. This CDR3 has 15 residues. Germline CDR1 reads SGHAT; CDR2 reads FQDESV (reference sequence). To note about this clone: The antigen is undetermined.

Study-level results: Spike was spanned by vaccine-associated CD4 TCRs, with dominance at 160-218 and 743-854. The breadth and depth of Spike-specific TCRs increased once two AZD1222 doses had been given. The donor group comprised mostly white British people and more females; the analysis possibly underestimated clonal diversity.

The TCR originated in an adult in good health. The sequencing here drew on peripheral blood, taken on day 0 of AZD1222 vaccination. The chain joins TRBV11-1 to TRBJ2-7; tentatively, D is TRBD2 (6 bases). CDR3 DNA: TGTGCCAGCAGCCTTAGGGGAGGTACTTCAGGGGAGCAGTACTTC. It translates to CASSLRGGTSGEQYF.